A selection of T cell receptor beta chains follows, all from one sample in a study of CD8+ T cells in alopecia areata. The assay was immunoSEQ multiplex PCR, and TCRdb's table has in-frame clones only and misses some. The sample shows roughly 120,000 clones, about 54% of them seen only once. This specimen consisted of CD8+ T cells sorted from blood, obtained at week 4, from a patient treated with tofacitinib. The receptors shown here come from a human donor with alopecia areata. CDR3s include the opening cysteine and the closing phenylalanine or tryptophan. The D gene is left open where the match is weak. Size tells how often a clone was seen (once, few, many) or the class of an expanded clone, and some rows leave it out.

D: .
V: TRBV19
size: .
J: TRBJ2-4
CDR3: CASSQDLGLTKNIQYF
DNA: TGTGCCAGTAGTCAGGACCTAGGACTAACCAAAAACATTCAGTACTTC

D: .
V: TRBV13
size: .
J: TRBJ1-6
CDR3: CASSTGNSPLHF
DNA: TGTGCCAGCAGCACGGGTAATTCACCCCTCCACTTT

D: TRBD1
V: TRBV27
size: once
J: TRBJ1-1
CDR3: CASSPWDRGNTEAFF
DNA: TGTGCCAGCAGTCCCTGGGACAGGGGGAACACTGAAGCTTTCTTT

D: .
V: TRBV11-2
size: .
J: TRBJ2-3
CDR3: CASSPLTGPDTQYF
DNA: TGTGCCAGCAGCCCCCTGACCGGACCAGATACGCAGTATTTT

D: TRBD1
V: TRBV10-3
size: .
J: TRBJ2-5
CDR3: CAISESGTGEYF
DNA: TGTGCCATCAGTGAGTCCGGGACAGGCGAGTACTTC

D: .
V: TRBV19
size: .
J: TRBJ2-3
CDR3: CASSTARTDTQYF
DNA: TGTGCCAGTAGTACCGCCCGGACAGATACGCAGTATTTT

D: TRBD2
V: TRBV4-1
size: .
J: TRBJ2-1
CDR3: CASSLLAGGLNNEQFF
DNA: TGCGCCAGCAGCCTGTTAGCGGGGGGGCTGAACAATGAGCAGTTCTTC

D: .
V: TRBV29-1
size: .
J: TRBJ1-1
CDR3: CSVGVPMSPEAFF
DNA: TGCAGCGTCGGGGTTCCCATGAGCCCTGAAGCTTTCTTT

D: .
V: TRBV18
size: once
J: TRBJ1-1
CDR3: CASSMGGEVAEAFF
DNA: TGTGCCAGCTCAATGGGAGGGGAAGTGGCTGAAGCTTTCTTT

D: .
V: TRBV29-1
size: once
J: TRBJ1-2
CDR3: CSVEDPLTENYGYTF
DNA: TGCAGCGTTGAAGATCCCTTGACTGAGAACTATGGCTACACCTTC

D: TRBD2
V: TRBV7-2
size: .
J: TRBJ2-7
CDR3: CASSLAGDYEQYF
DNA: TGTGCCAGCAGCCTAGCGGGGGACTACGAGCAGTACTTC

D: .
V: TRBV6-5
size: .
J: TRBJ2-1
CDR3: CASSYSSSLNEQFF
DNA: TGTGCCAGCAGTTACTCGTCTAGCTTGAATGAGCAGTTCTTC

D: .
V: TRBV2
size: .
J: TRBJ2-7
CDR3: CASSERDSSSYEQYF
DNA: TGTGCCAGCAGTGAGCGGGACAGCAGCTCCTACGAGCAGTACTTC

D: .
V: TRBV7-9
size: .
J: TRBJ1-2
CDR3: CASSLAREDGYTF
DNA: TGTGCCAGCAGCTTAGCCAGGGAGGACGGCTACACCTTC

D: .
V: TRBV23-1
size: .
J: TRBJ2-4
CDR3: CASSHRLNRDPKNIQYF
DNA: TGCGCCAGCAGTCACCGATTAAACAGGGATCCCAAAAACATTCAGTACTTC

D: .
V: TRBV23-1
size: .
J: TRBJ2-7
CDR3: CASSQGLGYEQYF
DNA: TGCGCCAGCAGTCAGGGATTGGGGTACGAGCAGTACTTC

D: .
V: TRBV29-1
size: few
J: TRBJ2-7
CDR3: CSVRDVSSYEQYF
DNA: TGCAGCGTGCGGGACGTAAGCTCCTACGAGCAGTACTTC

D: TRBD1
V: TRBV19
size: .
J: TRBJ2-5
CDR3: CASSSTGVVVETQYF
DNA: TGTGCCAGTAGTTCGACAGGGGTTGTAGTAGAGACCCAGTACTTC

D: .
V: TRBV27
size: .
J: TRBJ1-2
CDR3: CASSLSNRDPYGYTF
DNA: TGTGCCAGCAGTTTATCGAACAGGGACCCCTATGGCTACACCTTC

D: TRBD2
V: TRBV7-2
size: .
J: TRBJ2-3
CDR3: CASSFFLAGGPADTQYF
DNA: TGTGCCAGCAGCTTCTTCTTAGCGGGGGGGCCTGCAGATACGCAGTATTTT

D: .
V: TRBV30
size: few
J: TRBJ1-4
CDR3: CAWKARGSNEKLFF
DNA: TGTGCCTGGAAGGCGAGAGGGTCTAATGAAAAACTGTTTTTT

D: .
V: TRBV6-5
size: .
J: TRBJ2-6
CDR3: CASSPAGTGANVLTF
DNA: TGTGCCAGCAGCCCGGCTGGGACTGGGGCCAACGTCCTGACTTTC

D: .
V: TRBV29-1
size: .
J: TRBJ2-7
CDR3: CSVVSGYEQYF
DNA: TGCAGCGTTGTCTCCGGCTACGAGCAGTACTTC

D: TRBD1
V: TRBV29-1
size: .
J: TRBJ2-7
CDR3: CSAGTGESYEQYF
DNA: TGCAGCGCCGGGACAGGGGAATCCTACGAGCAGTACTTC

D: .
V: TRBV7-9
size: .
J: TRBJ1-2
CDR3: CASSLLNYGYTF
DNA: TGTGCCAGCAGCCTCCTCAACTATGGCTACACCTTC

D: .
V: TRBV23-1
size: .
J: TRBJ2-3
CDR3: CASSQSLGRAFLHSTDTQYF
DNA: TGCGCCAGCAGTCAATCTCTTGGCAGGGCGTTCCTTCATAGCACAGATACGCAGTATTTT

D: .
V: TRBV30
size: .
J: TRBJ1-2
CDR3: CAFKVEVNYGYTF
DNA: TGTGCCTTCAAAGTCGAAGTTAACTATGGCTACACCTTC

D: TRBD1
V: TRBV27
size: .
J: TRBJ1-5
CDR3: CASSSGQGVGQPQHF
DNA: TGTGCCAGCAGTTCGGGACAGGGAGTGGGACAGCCCCAGCATTTT

D: TRBD1
V: TRBV5-6
size: once
J: TRBJ2-3
CDR3: CASSLEGTGGGTDTQYF
DNA: TGTGCCAGCAGCTTGGAGGGGACAGGGGGAGGCACAGATACGCAGTATTTT

D: TRBD2
V: TRBV5-1
size: few
J: TRBJ2-7
CDR3: CASSYTGRDRYEQYF
DNA: TGCGCCAGCAGCTACACTGGGAGGGACCGCTACGAGCAGTACTTC

D: .
V: TRBV2
size: .
J: TRBJ2-3
CDR3: CASSEAGRRTDTQYF
DNA: TGTGCCAGCAGTGAAGCCGGGCGCCGCACAGATACGCAGTATTTT

D: .
V: TRBV6-5
size: .
J: TRBJ1-1
CDR3: CASSPRLEGGVGAFF
DNA: TGTGCCAGCAGTCCCCGTCTCGAGGGGGGGGTCGGAGCTTTCTTT

D: TRBD1
V: TRBV4-1
size: .
J: TRBJ1-2
CDR3: CASSQGDSSYGYTF
DNA: TGCGCCAGCAGCCAAGGGGACAGCTCCTATGGCTACACCTTC

D: .
V: TRBV15
size: .
J: TRBJ1-2
CDR3: CATSREDPYYGYTF
DNA: TGTGCCACCAGCCGAGAGGATCCGTACTATGGCTACACCTTC

D: .
V: TRBV11-2
size: few
J: TRBJ2-5
CDR3: CASSSRETQYF
DNA: TGTGCCAGCAGCTCACGAGAGACCCAGTACTTC

D: .
V: TRBV7-2
size: .
J: TRBJ2-3
CDR3: CASSLSGSTDTQYF
DNA: TGTGCCAGCAGCCTCAGCGGGAGCACAGATACGCAGTATTTT

D: .
V: TRBV30
size: .
J: TRBJ1-2
CDR3: CAWSDSNYGYTF
DNA: TGTGCCTGGAGTGACAGTAACTATGGCTACACCTTC

D: TRBD2
V: TRBV7-6
size: .
J: TRBJ2-3
CDR3: CASSLFSGGTDTQYF
DNA: TGTGCCAGCAGCCTATTCAGCGGGGGCACAGATACGCAGTATTTT

D: .
V: TRBV15
size: few
J: TRBJ2-3
CDR3: CATSSGGTDTQYF
DNA: TGTGCCACCAGCAGTGGGGGCACAGATACGCAGTATTTT

D: .
V: TRBV29-1
size: few
J: TRBJ2-4
CDR3: CSVEGTEDIQYF
DNA: TGCAGCGTTGAAGGGACAGAGGACATTCAGTACTTC

D: TRBD2
V: TRBV25-1
size: .
J: TRBJ2-7
CDR3: CASSDSGLAGPSEQYF
DNA: TGTGCCAGCAGTGATAGCGGTCTAGCGGGACCGTCCGAGCAGTACTTC

D: .
V: TRBV19
size: .
J: TRBJ2-5
CDR3: CASSPHGYQETQYF
DNA: TGTGCCAGTAGTCCCCACGGGTACCAAGAGACCCAGTACTTC

D: .
V: TRBV19
size: few
J: TRBJ2-3
CDR3: CASSQATDTQYF
DNA: TGTGCCAGTAGTCAGGCCACAGATACGCAGTATTTT

D: .
V: TRBV6-4
size: many
J: TRBJ2-6
CDR3: CASSAEGSGANVLTF
DNA: TGTGCCAGCAGTGCTGAAGGCTCTGGGGCCAACGTCCTGACTTTC

D: .
V: TRBV30
size: .
J: TRBJ2-2
CDR3: CAWSLILGTGELFF
DNA: TGTGCCTGGAGTTTGATTTTAGGCACCGGGGAGCTGTTTTTT

D: .
V: TRBV12-5
size: .
J: TRBJ2-5
CDR3: CASGNQGRETQYF
DNA: TGTGCTAGTGGTAATCAGGGAAGGGAGACCCAGTACTTC

D: TRBD1
V: TRBV14
size: .
J: TRBJ1-2
CDR3: CASSQDLTGGKDGYTF
DNA: TGTGCCAGCAGCCAAGATCTGACAGGGGGAAAGGATGGCTACACCTTC

D: TRBD1
V: TRBV19
size: .
J: TRBJ1-5
CDR3: CASNRGLVGYQPQHF
DNA: TGTGCCAGTAATAGGGGGCTAGTGGGGTATCAGCCCCAGCATTTT

D: .
V: TRBV27
size: few
J: TRBJ2-3
CDR3: CASSLALGDTQYF
DNA: TGTGCCAGCAGTTTGGCCCTGGGGGATACGCAGTATTTT

D: .
V: TRBV29-1
size: .
J: TRBJ2-6
CDR3: CSVSLDRSSGANVLTF
DNA: TGCAGCGTTAGCCTGGACCGCAGCTCTGGGGCCAACGTCCTGACTTTC

D: .
V: TRBV29-1
size: .
J: TRBJ1-2
CDR3: CSVEDSRVYGYTF
DNA: TGCAGCGTTGAAGATTCCCGGGTCTATGGCTACACCTTC